This TCR beta chain was captured in a study of blood T cell repertoires in COVID-19. Study-wide background: The cDNA or gDNA used as material had been derived from T cells, B-cell-depleted T cells, or PBMCs.

The V gene lost 1 base and the J gene lost 8 bases, with 11 bases spanning the gap. This CDR3 region has 14 residues. Per the germline V gene, CDR1 is MGHDK and CDR2 is SYGVNS. During active infection, Seattle patients enrolled and were then monitored through disease. Some clones are missing from TCRdb's copy, which holds only in-frame ones; the method was immunoSEQ multiplex PCR. Found here are a few hundred thousand clones, 86% of them singletons; the top ten hold about 9.4%. V usage is TRBV25-1 and J usage is TRBJ1-4, with a possible D match to TRBD1 (5 bases). The receptor's source is a woman in her forties or fifties with COVID-19, enrolled during active disease. The sequencing sample was made of peripheral blood. CDR3 protein: CASSEWKGLEKLFF. The DNA of the CDR3 is TGTGCCAGCAGTGAATGGAAGGGGTTGGAAAAACTGTTTTTT.